Below, one T cell receptor beta chain is given with its context. As yet, its antigen is unknown. This specimen belongs to a study of graft-versus-host responses after intestinal transplantation. Study as a whole: Every transplant recipient was induced with anti-thymocyte globulin, then maintained on tacrolimus and steroids for two to four years. Whole-study findings and limits: Early after transplant, HvG declines were associated with peak levels of circulating GvH clones. GvH clones turned up in recipient marrow; some had shown up first in ileum or blood. Where graft-donor T cell macrochimerism was present, patients had high graft-versus-host to host-versus-graft clonal ratios in allografts.

V lost 4 bases to trimming and J lost 5 bases, with 9 bases between them. The germline V gene has CDR1 ENHRY and CDR2 SYGVKD. This CDR3 region has 13 residues. TCRdb's copy holds only in-frame clones and misses some; the assay was immunoSEQ multiplex PCR. The sample has roughly 40,000 clones; 93% are singletons. V and J are TRBV10-3 and TRBJ2-1; possible D gene TRBD1, 7 bases. The sequencing used PBMCs, collected approximately 100 weeks after intestinal transplantation. The receptor was derived from a human patient who received an intestinal transplant, so some T cells may come from the graft donor. The CDR3, as DNA: TGTGCCATCAGTGGCAGGGGGGACAATGAGCAGTTCTTC. Its translation is CAISGRGDNEQFF.